This T cell receptor beta chain came from a study of early T cells in non-severe SARS-CoV-2 infection. Molecules of cDNA were individually given unique molecular identifiers that were attached to them. TCRdb reprocessed the 5' RACE reads via MiXCR and lists one record per CDR3 protein. The sample shows around 58,000 distinct CDR3 sequences, approximately 12% of them seen only once. CDR1 is SEHNR, CDR2 FQNEAQ, per germline (reference sequence). The CDR3 runs to 14 residues. V trimming: 8 bases; J trimming: 4 bases; junction bases outside the gene matches: 6. The TCR was taken from an adult who was a healthcare worker with PCR-confirmed SARS-CoV-2 infection or an uninfected control (not recorded which). Sample: whole blood. This chain links TRBV7-9 with TRBJ2-5; 11 nucleotides align to TRBD2. The CDR3 region has the DNA TGTGCCAGCGGACCGGGACTAGCGGTAGAGACCCAGTACTTC. Protein product: CASGPGLAVETQYF.